The clone carrying this T cell receptor beta chain has a count of ten or more. This record comes from a study of T-cell memory formation after mild COVID-19. The V gene's germline CDR1 is KGHSH and CDR2 LQKENI. CDR3 length: 14 residues. V lost 6 bases to trimming and J lost 6 bases, with 16 bases between them. From the 5' RACE reads, TCRdb called clonotypes with MiXCR, one entry per CDR3 protein. The data contain some 200,000 distinct CDR3 sequences, more than 8% of them singletons. Sequenced: PBMCs or a T cell subset sorted from them (not recorded which). The gene calls are TRBV18 and TRBJ2-3; the D is unclear. This clonotype was obtained from a man between 18 and 35 years old who had mild COVID-19 (a few samples of this study predate the infection). Cell type and time point are not known. The DNA for the CDR3 is TGTGCCAGCTCCCTCTCCCGGGTGGCGGATACGCAGTATTTT. Protein: CASSLSRVADTQYF.